This record concerns one T cell receptor (beta chain) sequence. Trimming removed 5 bases from V and 1 base from J, with 11 bases in between. The CDR3 consists of 14 residues. CDR1 is SEHNR and CDR2 is FQNEAQ in the germline V gene (reference sequence). This sample is part of a study of long-term antiretroviral therapy in people with HIV. Survey-level immunoSEQ v3.0 assays were run. TCRdb keeps only in-frame clones here, not all; method: immunoSEQ multiplex PCR. The sample includes about 28,000 clones, approximately 83% seen only once; the top ten take roughly a tenth. The J gene is TRBJ1-1, the V gene TRBV7-9; D unresolved. The sample in question was unsorted PBMCs, obtained nearly 2.9 years after starting antiretroviral therapy. The clonotype comes from a man younger than 45 with HIV. This CDR3 is CASSPSWKNTEAFF. The DNA for the CDR3 is TGTGCCAGCAGCCCGTCATGGAAGAACACTGAAGCTTTCTTT.